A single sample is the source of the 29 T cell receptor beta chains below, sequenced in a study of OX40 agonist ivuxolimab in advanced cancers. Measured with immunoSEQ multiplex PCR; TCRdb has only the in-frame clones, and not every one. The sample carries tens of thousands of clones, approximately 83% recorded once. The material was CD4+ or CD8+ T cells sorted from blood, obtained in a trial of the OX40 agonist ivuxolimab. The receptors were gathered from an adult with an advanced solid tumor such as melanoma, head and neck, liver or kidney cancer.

CDR3 loop: CASSLDVSRNEQFF. The DNA of the CDR3 is TGTGCCAGCAGCTTAGATGTCAGCCGCAATGAGCAGTTCTTC. This chain joins TRBV7-2 and TRBJ2-1; D remains ambiguous. There are 14 residues in the CDR3. V lost 1 base to trimming and J lost 6 bases, with 10 bases between them. Looked up from germline, CDR1 is SGHTA and CDR2 is FQGNSA.

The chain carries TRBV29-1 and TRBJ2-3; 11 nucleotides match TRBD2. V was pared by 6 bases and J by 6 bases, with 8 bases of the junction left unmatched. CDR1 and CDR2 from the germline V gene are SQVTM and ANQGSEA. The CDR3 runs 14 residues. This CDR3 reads CSVRASGGRDTQYF. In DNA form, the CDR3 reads TGCAGCGTGCGGGCTAGCGGGGGGCGTGATACGCAGTATTTT.

The CDR3, as DNA: TGTGCCTGGACCCGACAGGGCTTCGGGGAGCTGTTTTTT. Translated: CAWTRQGFGELFF. V gene TRBV30 combines with J gene TRBJ2-2; 7 bases are a match to TRBD1. V lost 4 bases, J lost 7 bases, and 6 bases stayed unmatched. CDR3 length: 13 amino acids. The germline gives CDR1 GTSNPN, CDR2 SVGIG (reference sequence).

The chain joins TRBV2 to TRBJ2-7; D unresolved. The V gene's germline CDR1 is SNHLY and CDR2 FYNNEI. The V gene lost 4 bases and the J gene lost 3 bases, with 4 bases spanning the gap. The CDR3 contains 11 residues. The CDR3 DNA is TGTGCCAGCAGTGTGGACTACGAGCAGTACTTC. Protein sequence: CASSVDYEQYF.

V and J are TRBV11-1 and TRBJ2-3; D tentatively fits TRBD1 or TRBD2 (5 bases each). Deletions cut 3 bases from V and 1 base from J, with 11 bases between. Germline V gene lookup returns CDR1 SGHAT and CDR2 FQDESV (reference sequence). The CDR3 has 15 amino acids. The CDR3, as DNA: TGTGCCAGCAGCTTTAACCAGGGAGGCACAGATACGCAGTATTTT. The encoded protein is CASSFNQGGTDTQYF.

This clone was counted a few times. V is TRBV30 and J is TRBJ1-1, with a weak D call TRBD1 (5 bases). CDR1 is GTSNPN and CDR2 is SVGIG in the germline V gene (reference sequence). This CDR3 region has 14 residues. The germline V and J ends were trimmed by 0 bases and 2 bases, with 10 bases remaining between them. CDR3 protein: CAWSVGQGNTEAFF. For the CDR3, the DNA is TGTGCCTGGAGTGTGGGTCAGGGCAACACTGAAGCTTTCTTT. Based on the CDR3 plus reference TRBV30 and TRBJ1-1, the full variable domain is SQTIHQWPATLVQPVGSPLSLECTVEGTSNPNLYWYRQAAGRGLQLLFYSVGIGQISSEVPQNLSASRPQDRQFILSSKKLLLSDSGFYLCAWSVGQGNTEAFFGQGTRLTVV.

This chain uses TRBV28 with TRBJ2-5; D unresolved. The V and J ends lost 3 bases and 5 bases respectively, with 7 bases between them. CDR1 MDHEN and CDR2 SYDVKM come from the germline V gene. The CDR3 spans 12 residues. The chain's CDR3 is CASSFWSETQYF. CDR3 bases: TGTGCCAGCAGTTTCTGGTCGGAGACCCAGTACTTC.

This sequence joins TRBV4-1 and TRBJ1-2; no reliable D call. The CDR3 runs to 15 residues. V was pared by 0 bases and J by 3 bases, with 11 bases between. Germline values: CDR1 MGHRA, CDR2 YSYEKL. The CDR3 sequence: CASSQEDWADYGYTF. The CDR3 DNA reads TGCGCCAGCAGCCAAGAAGACTGGGCGGACTATGGCTACACCTTC.

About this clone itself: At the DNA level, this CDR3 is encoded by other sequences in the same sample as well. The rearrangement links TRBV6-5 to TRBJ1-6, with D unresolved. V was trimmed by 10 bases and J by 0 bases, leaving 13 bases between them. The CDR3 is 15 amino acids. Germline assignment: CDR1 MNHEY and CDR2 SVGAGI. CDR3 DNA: TGTGCCATCCGGAGTTCGAGCTCCTATAATTCACCCCTCCACTTT. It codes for CAIRSSSSYNSPLHF.

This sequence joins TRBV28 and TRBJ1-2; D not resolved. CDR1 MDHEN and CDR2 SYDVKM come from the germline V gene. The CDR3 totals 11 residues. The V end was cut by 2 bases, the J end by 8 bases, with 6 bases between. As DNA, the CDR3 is TGTGCCAGCAGTTTAGTTGGGGGCTACACCTTC. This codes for CASSLVGGYTF.

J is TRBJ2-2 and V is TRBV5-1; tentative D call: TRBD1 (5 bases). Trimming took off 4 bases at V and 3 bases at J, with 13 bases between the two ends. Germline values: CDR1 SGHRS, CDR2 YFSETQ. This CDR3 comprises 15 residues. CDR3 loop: CASSLGDRHTGELFF. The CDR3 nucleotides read TGCGCCAGCAGCCTAGGCGACAGACACACCGGGGAGCTGTTTTTT. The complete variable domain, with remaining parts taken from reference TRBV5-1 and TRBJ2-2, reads KAGVTQTPRYLIKTRGQQVTLSCSPISGHRSVSWYQQTPGQGLQFLFEYFSETQRNKGNFPGRFSGRQFSNSRSEMNVSTLELGDSALYLCASSLGDRHTGELFFGEGSRLTVL.

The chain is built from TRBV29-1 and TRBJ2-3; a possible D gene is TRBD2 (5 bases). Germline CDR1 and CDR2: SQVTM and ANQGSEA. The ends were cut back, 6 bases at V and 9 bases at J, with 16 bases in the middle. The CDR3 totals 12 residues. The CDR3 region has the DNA TGCAGCGTGGACCAAACTAGAGGCACGCAGTATTTT. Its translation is CSVDQTRGTQYF.

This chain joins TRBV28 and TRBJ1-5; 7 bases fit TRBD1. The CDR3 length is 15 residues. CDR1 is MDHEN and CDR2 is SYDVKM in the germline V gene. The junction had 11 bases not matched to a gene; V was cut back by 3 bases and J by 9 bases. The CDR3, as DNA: TGTGCCAGCAGTTTGCTTGACAGGGAGAGTAGGCCCCAGCATTTT. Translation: CASSLLDRESRPQHF.

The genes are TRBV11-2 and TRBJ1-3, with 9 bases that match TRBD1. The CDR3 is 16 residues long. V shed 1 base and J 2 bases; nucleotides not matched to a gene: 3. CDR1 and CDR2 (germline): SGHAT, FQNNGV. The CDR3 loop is CASSLGQGGTGNTIYF. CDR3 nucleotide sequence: TGTGCCAGCAGCTTAGGACAGGGGGGGACTGGAAACACCATATATTTT. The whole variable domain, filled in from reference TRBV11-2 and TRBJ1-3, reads EAGVAQSPRYKIIEKRQSVAFWCNPISGHATLYWYQQILGQGPKLLIQFQNNGVVDDSQLPKDRFSAERLKGVDSTLKIQPAKLEDSAVYLCASSLGQGGTGNTIYFGEGSWLTVV.

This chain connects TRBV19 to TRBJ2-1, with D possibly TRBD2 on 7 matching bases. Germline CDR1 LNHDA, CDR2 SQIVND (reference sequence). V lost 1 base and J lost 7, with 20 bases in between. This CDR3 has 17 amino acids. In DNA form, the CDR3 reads TGTGCCAGTAGTATAGTTGGGGGGGACAAGAAAGATAATGAGCAGTTCTTC. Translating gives CASSIVGGDKKDNEQFF.

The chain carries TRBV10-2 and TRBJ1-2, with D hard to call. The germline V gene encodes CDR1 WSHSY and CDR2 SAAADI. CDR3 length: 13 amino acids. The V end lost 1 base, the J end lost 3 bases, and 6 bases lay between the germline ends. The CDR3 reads CASSEFSDYGYTF. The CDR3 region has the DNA TGCGCCAGCAGTGAGTTCTCGGACTATGGCTACACCTTC.

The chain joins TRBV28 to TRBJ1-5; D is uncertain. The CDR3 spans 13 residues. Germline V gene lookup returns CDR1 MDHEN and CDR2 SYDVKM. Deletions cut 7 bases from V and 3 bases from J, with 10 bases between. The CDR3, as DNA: TGTGCCAGCACCTCTGGGAACAATCAGCCCCAGCATTTT. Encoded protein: CASTSGNNQPQHF.

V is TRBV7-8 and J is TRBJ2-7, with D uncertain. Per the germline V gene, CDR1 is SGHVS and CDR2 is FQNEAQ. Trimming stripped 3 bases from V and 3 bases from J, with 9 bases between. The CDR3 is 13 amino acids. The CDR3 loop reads CASSFSVNYEQYF. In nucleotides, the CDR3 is TGTGCCAGCAGCTTTTCAGTGAACTACGAGCAGTACTTC.

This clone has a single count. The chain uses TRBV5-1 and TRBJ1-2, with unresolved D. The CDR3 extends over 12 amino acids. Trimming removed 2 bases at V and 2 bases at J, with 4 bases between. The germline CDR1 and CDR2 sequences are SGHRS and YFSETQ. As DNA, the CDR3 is TGCGCCAGCAGCTTAGGAAACTATGGCTACACCTTC. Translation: CASSLGNYGYTF.

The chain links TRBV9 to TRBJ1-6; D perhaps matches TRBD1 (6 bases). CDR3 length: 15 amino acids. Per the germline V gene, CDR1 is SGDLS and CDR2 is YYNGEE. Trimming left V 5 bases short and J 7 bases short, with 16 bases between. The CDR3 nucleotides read TGTGCCAGCAGTTTCCAAACAGGGACCAATTCACCCCTCCACTTT. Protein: CASSFQTGTNSPLHF.

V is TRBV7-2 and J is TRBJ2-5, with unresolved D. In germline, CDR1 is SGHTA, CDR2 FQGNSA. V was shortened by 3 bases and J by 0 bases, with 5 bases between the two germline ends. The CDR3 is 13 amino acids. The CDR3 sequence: CASSFTNQETQYF. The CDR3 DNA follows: TGTGCCAGCAGCTTTACAAACCAAGAGACCCAGTACTTC.

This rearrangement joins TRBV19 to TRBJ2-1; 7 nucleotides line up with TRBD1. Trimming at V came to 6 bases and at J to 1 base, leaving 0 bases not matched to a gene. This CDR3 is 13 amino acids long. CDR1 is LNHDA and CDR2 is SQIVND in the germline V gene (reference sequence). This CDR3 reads CASRGQSYNEQFF. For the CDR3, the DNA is TGTGCCAGTAGGGGACAGTCCTACAATGAGCAGTTCTTC.

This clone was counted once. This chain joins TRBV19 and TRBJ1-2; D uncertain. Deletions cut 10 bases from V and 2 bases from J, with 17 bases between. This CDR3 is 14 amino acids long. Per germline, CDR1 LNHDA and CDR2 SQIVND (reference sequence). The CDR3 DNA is TGTGCCACTACCCTCGATCAGTCCAACTATGGCTACACCTTC. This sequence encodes CATTLDQSNYGYTF. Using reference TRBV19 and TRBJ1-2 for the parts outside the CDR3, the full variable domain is DGGITQSPKYLFRKEGQNVTLSCEQNLNHDAMYWYRQDPGQGLRLIYYSQIVNDFQKGDIAEGYSVSREKKESFPLTVTSAQKNPTAFYLCATTLDQSNYGYTFGSGTRLTVV.

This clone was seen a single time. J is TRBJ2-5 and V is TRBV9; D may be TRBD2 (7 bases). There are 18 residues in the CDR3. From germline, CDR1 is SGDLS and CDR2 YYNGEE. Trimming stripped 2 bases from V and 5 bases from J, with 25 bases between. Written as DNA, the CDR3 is TGTGCCAGCAGCGTTAGTAGTAGTAGCTGGGGGGGCTTGGAGACCCAGTACTTC. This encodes CASSVSSSSWGGLETQYF.

CDR3 in DNA: TGCGCCAGCGGCCTTTCATCCCCCTACGAGCAGTACTTC. This encodes CASGLSSPYEQYF. The genes are TRBV5-1 and TRBJ2-7; D is undetermined. There are 13 residues in the CDR3. CDR1 is SGHRS and CDR2 is YFSETQ in the germline V gene. Trimming pared 7 bases from V and 2 bases from J, leaving 13 bases between. The full variable domain, its missing parts supplied by reference TRBV5-1 and TRBJ2-7, is KAGVTQTPRYLIKTRGQQVTLSCSPISGHRSVSWYQQTPGQGLQFLFEYFSETQRNKGNFPGRFSGRQFSNSRSEMNVSTLELGDSALYLCASGLSSPYEQYFGPGTRLTVT.

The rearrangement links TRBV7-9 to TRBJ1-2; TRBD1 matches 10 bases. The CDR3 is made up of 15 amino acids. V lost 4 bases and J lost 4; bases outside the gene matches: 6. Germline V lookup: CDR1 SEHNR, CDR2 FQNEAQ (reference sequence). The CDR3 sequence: CASSSADRGGYGYTF. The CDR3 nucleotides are TGTGCCAGCAGCTCAGCGGACAGGGGGGGCTATGGCTACACCTTC.

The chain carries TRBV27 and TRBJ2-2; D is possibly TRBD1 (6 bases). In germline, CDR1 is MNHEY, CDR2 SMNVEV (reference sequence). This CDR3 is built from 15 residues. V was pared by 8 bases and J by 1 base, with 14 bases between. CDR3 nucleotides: TGTGCCAGCGGGTCAGGGGTTAGGAACACCGGGGAGCTGTTTTTT. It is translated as CASGSGVRNTGELFF.

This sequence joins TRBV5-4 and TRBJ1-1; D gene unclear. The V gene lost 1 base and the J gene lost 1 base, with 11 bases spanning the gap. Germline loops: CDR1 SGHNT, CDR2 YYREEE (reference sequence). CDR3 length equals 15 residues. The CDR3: CASSLLVSGNTEAFF. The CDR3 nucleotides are TGTGCCAGCAGCTTGCTTGTGTCGGGGAACACTGAAGCTTTCTTT.

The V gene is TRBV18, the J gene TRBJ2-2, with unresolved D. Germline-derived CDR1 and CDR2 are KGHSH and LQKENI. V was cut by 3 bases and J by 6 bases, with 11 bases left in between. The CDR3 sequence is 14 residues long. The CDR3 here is CASSPSSFSGELFF. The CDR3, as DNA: TGTGCCAGCTCACCCTCCAGTTTTTCCGGGGAGCTGTTTTTT.